This T cell receptor beta chain was recovered during a study of blood T cell repertoires in COVID-19. The V gene lost 3 bases and the J gene lost 2 bases, with 8 bases spanning the gap. CDR3 length: 13 amino acids. Germline lookup yields CDR1 SGHNT and CDR2 YENEEA. This clone turned up a few times. The same CDR3 also results from other DNA sequences found in this sample. Participant ages covered roughly 18 to 89 years across around 22 US areas. The repertoire was sequenced with immunoSEQ multiplex PCR; TCRdb's copy has only in-frame clones and lacks some. This table holds about 270,000 clones, 85% to 95% found once.

This chain connects TRBV11-3 to TRBJ2-7; a possible D gene is TRBD1 (6 bases). The sequencing input was PBMCs or T cells enriched from blood (not recorded which). The TCR originated in a man aged 40-49 years who had been exposed to COVID-19. CDR3: CASSLGQTYEQYF. CDR3 in DNA: TGTGCCAGCAGCTTGGGACAAACCTACGAGCAGTACTTC.